This TCR beta chain was sequenced in a study of blood T cell repertoires in COVID-19. Study processing details: Reference gene primers were amplified, and this amplification served to estimate nucleated cell counts. Assay: immunoSEQ multiplex PCR; the TCRdb copy retains only in-frame clones and omits some. Clone size and the V and J calls come from that table; the DNA yielded D and trimming. The table includes approximately 110,000 clones, about 90% detected once. J lost 8 bases, V lost 3 bases, and 13 bases had no gene match. The CDR3 extends over 16 amino acids. CDR1 is SGDLS and CDR2 is YYNGEE in the germline V gene.

The sequencing sample was made of peripheral blood. The chain links TRBV9 to TRBJ1-2; 10 bases align to TRBD1. The TCR sequence derives from a woman aged 50 to 60 with active or convalescent COVID-19. CDR3 residues: CASSERRQGATGGYTF. The CDR3 DNA reads TGTGCCAGCAGCGAACGACGACAGGGGGCTACGGGAGGCTACACCTTC.